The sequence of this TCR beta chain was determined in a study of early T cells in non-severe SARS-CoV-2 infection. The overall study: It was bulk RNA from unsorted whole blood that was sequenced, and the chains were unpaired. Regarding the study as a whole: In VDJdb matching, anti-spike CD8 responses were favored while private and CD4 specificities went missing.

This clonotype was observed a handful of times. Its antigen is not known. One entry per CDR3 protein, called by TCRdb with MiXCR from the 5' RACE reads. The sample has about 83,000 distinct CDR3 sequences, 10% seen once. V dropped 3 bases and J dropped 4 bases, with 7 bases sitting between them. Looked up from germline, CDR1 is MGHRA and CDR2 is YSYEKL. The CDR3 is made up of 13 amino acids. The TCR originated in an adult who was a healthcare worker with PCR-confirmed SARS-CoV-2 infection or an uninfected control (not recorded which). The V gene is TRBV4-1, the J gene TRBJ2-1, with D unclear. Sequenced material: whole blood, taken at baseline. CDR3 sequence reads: CASSQARYNEQFF. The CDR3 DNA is TGCGCCAGCAGCCAGGCGAGGTACAATGAGCAGTTCTTC.